This TCR beta chain came from a study of blood T cells in healthy people across ages. The sample holds a few counts of this clonotype. A second 7 to 11 cycle PCR used barcoded and J-beta primers. TCRdb fed the 5' RACE reads into MiXCR, producing one record per CDR3 protein. The sample lists 700,000 to 850,000 distinct CDR3 sequences; about 55% were seen once. The sample taken for sequencing was blood. The receptor's source is an elderly man in good health.

CDR3 sequence (DNA): TGTGCCAGCAGTGCTCGGACAGGAAACTCCTACGAGCAGTACTTC. This translates into CASSARTGNSYEQYF. This chain connects TRBV27 to TRBJ2-7, with 7 nucleotides matching TRBD1. Germline V gene sequence: CDR1 MNHEY, CDR2 SMNVEV (reference sequence). CDR3 length equals 15 residues. The junction had 7 bases not matched to a gene; V was cut back by 5 bases and J by 0 bases.